The next 11 T cell receptor beta chains were all read from a single sample in a study of blood T cell repertoires in COVID-19. This table comes from immunoSEQ multiplex PCR, and its TCRdb copy is limited to in-frame clones, with some not included. The repertoire holds tens of thousands of clones, with approximately 86% as singletons. The sample consisted of peripheral blood. These receptors were obtained from an older woman with acute or convalescent COVID-19.

The V gene is TRBV27, the J gene TRBJ1-4; 7 bases align to TRBD1. J lost 7 bases, V lost 8 bases, and 10 bases had no gene match. Germline V gene data show CDR1 as MNHEY and CDR2 as SMNVEV (reference sequence). This CDR3 has 14 amino acids. The CDR3 loop is CASGRGGAGEKLFF. CDR3 sequence (DNA): TGTGCCAGCGGGAGAGGGGGCGCAGGTGAAAAACTGTTTTTT. The full variable domain, completed using reference TRBV27 and TRBJ1-4, is EAQVTQNPRYLITVTGKKLTVTCSQNMNHEYMSWYRQDPGLGLRQIYYSMNVEVTDKGDVPEGYKVSRKEKRNFPLILESPSPNQTSLYFCASGRGGAGEKLFFGSGTQLSVL.

The V and J genes are TRBV14 and TRBJ1-6, with D possibly TRBD1 on 5 matching bases. This CDR3 spans 15 amino acids. CDR1 SGHDN and CDR2 FVKESK come from the germline V gene. The V gene lost 1 base and the J gene lost 14 bases, with 18 bases spanning the gap. The chain's CDR3 is CASSQVGTPGIALHF. In DNA, the CDR3 is TGTGCCAGCAGCCAAGTCGGGACTCCTGGCATAGCCCTCCACTTT.

This rearrangement joins TRBV28 to TRBJ2-7; D gene unclear. V was trimmed by 3 bases and J by 7 bases, leaving 10 bases between them. Germline V CDR1 and CDR2: MDHEN, SYDVKM. This CDR3 has 12 amino acids. Here the CDR3 reads CASSLSTTEQYF. As DNA, the CDR3 is TGTGCCAGCAGTTTGTCGACGACAGAGCAGTACTTC.

The chain is built from TRBV6-5 and TRBJ2-3; TRBD1 is a possible D gene (5 bases). CDR1 is MNHEY and CDR2 is SVGAGI in the germline V gene. V lost 6 bases, J lost 5 bases, and 6 bases lay in between. The CDR3 contains 11 residues. For the CDR3, the DNA is TGTGCCAGCAGGCAGGGAGATACGCAGTATTTT. Translated: CASRQGDTQYF.

The gene calls are TRBV2 and TRBJ1-2; the D gene is possibly TRBD1 (6 bases). V lost 1 base to trimming and J lost 5 bases, with 20 bases between them. In germline, CDR1 is SNHLY, CDR2 FYNNEI. This CDR3 is 17 amino acids long. The CDR3 DNA reads TGTGCCAGCAGTGAAGTAGGGACACCTCTAATGGGATATGGCTACACCTTC. Amino acids: CASSEVGTPLMGYGYTF.

There are a few counts of this clone. The chain joins TRBV5-1 to TRBJ2-7; the D gene is possibly TRBD1 (5 bases). The germline CDR1 and CDR2 sequences are SGHRS and YFSETQ. The V end was cut by 1 base, the J end by 4 bases, with 18 bases between. There are 16 residues in the CDR3. This CDR3 reads CASSLNPTALLYEQYF. The CDR3 DNA is TGCGCCAGCAGCTTGAACCCGACAGCCCTACTTTACGAGCAGTACTTC.

This rearrangement joins TRBV30 to TRBJ1-6; D not certain. This CDR3 has 13 residues. Germline CDR1 and CDR2: GTSNPN and SVGIG (reference sequence). The V end lost 0 bases, the J end lost 8 bases, and 8 bases lay between the germline ends. The CDR3 reads CAWSVSSDSPLHF. The CDR3 region has the DNA TGTGCCTGGAGTGTATCCTCCGATTCACCCCTCCACTTT.

The chain uses TRBV7-9 and TRBJ1-2; 7 bases are shared with TRBD1. The CDR3 is made up of 13 amino acids. With 1 base clipped from V and 10 bases from J, the junction kept 6 bases outside the gene matches. Germline loops: CDR1 SEHNR, CDR2 FQNEAQ (reference sequence). CDR3: CASSLVGGRDYTF. Here the CDR3 DNA reads TGTGCCAGCAGCTTAGTAGGGGGCCGGGACTACACCTTC.

This chain uses TRBV6-5 with TRBJ2-3, with 10 nucleotides matching TRBD2. The germline gives CDR1 MNHEY, CDR2 SVGAGI. V lost 7 bases, J lost 1 base, and 2 bases stayed unmatched. The CDR3 has 14 amino acids. CDR3 coding DNA: TGTGCCAGCATGAGCGGGGGGGGCACAGATACGCAGTATTTT. It is translated as CASMSGGGTDTQYF.

CDR3 loop: CASSRGGQYSGYTF. Written as DNA, the CDR3 is TGTGCCAGCAGCAGAGGGGGCCAGTATTCTGGCTACACCTTC. The chain is built from TRBV11-2 and TRBJ1-2; 7 nucleotides match TRBD1. Germline assignment: CDR1 SGHAT and CDR2 FQNNGV. The CDR3 sequence is 14 residues long. V dropped 5 bases and J dropped 7; count of bases not matched to a gene: 10.

This clone was seen a single time. The rearrangement links TRBV7-9 to TRBJ2-1; D unresolved. V was clipped by 5 bases and J by 7 bases, with 12 bases between them. Germline lookup yields CDR1 SEHNR and CDR2 FQNEAQ (reference sequence). The CDR3 runs 13 residues. CDR3 DNA sequence: TGTGCCAGCAGCCTCACAGTTTCAAATGAGCAGTTCTTC. Protein sequence: CASSLTVSNEQFF.